One sample yielded the 18 T cell receptor beta chains listed below, sequenced in a study of cytomegalovirus exposure and HLA in healthy donors. Use of 60 Vbeta and 13 Jbeta primers characterized the PCR. TCRdb's copy holds only in-frame clones and misses some; the assay was immunoSEQ multiplex PCR. This sample yields under 200,000 clones, of which 60% to 85% are seen a single time; more than 1.1% belongs to the top ten. Material for sequencing was PBMCs. The source is a woman aged 30 to 39 in good health and CMV-seronegative.

This CDR3 is CASSNPPAPSELFF. The CDR3 DNA reads as TGTGCCAGTAGTAACCCCCCAGCGCCGTCAGAACTGTTTTTT. The chain links TRBV19 to TRBJ1-4; D gene ambiguous. The germline V gene has CDR1 LNHDA and CDR2 SQIVND (reference sequence). The CDR3 has 14 residues. V lost 4 bases to trimming and J lost 12 bases, with 18 bases between them.

This clone was recorded once. This rearrangement joins TRBV29-1 to TRBJ1-2; the match to TRBD1 covers 7 bases. After removal of 4 bases from V and 2 bases from J, the junction contained 1 base not matched to a gene. In germline, CDR1 is SQVTM, CDR2 ANQGSEA. The CDR3 length is 12 residues. The CDR3 sequence: CSVGQGNYGYTF. CDR3 nucleotides: TGCAGCGTTGGACAGGGAAACTATGGCTACACCTTC.

This rearrangement joins TRBV18 to TRBJ1-5; D is undetermined. Looked up from germline, CDR1 is KGHSH and CDR2 is LQKENI. Deletions cut 3 bases from V and 4 bases from J, with 7 bases between. The CDR3 consists of 13 residues. The CDR3 spells CASSPLANQPQHF. Written as DNA, the CDR3 is TGTGCCAGCTCACCTCTGGCTAATCAGCCCCAGCATTTT. Based on the CDR3 plus reference TRBV18 and TRBJ1-5, the full variable domain is NAGVMQNPRHLVRRRGQEARLRCSPMKGHSHVYWYRQLPEEGLKFMVYLQKENIIDESGMPKERFSAEFPKEGPSILRIQQVVRGDSAAYFCASSPLANQPQHFGDGTRLSIL.

This sequence joins TRBV5-4 and TRBJ1-2, with 9 bases aligning to TRBD1. CDR3 size: 16 residues. The V gene end was trimmed by 1 base and the J gene end by 4 bases; junction bases not matched to a gene: 8. Germline V gene sequence: CDR1 SGHNT, CDR2 YYREEE (reference sequence). DNA of the CDR3: TGTGCCAGCAGCTTGTCGGGGACAGGGAGGTCCTATGGCTACACCTTC. Protein sequence: CASSLSGTGRSYGYTF. The whole variable domain, remainder taken from reference TRBV5-4 and TRBJ1-2, is ETGVTQSPTHLIKTRGQQVTLRCSSQSGHNTVSWYQQALGQGPQFIFQYYREEENGRGNFPPRFSGLQFPNYSSELNVNALELDDSALYLCASSLSGTGRSYGYTFGSGTRLTVV.

The chain uses TRBV5-6 and TRBJ1-1, with D hard to call. This CDR3 has 13 residues. The V gene's germline CDR1 is SGHDT and CDR2 YYEEEE. Trimming cost V 0 bases and J 12 bases, with 15 bases left between them. The CDR3 nucleotides read TGTGCCAGCAGCTTGGAACTAACCACTGAGACTTTCTTT. This sequence encodes CASSLELTTETFF.

The chain employs TRBV25-1 and TRBJ2-6, with D unresolved. This CDR3 has 13 residues. V was pared by 7 bases and J by 0 bases, with 4 bases between. From germline, CDR1 is MGHDK and CDR2 SYGVNS. The CDR3 region has the DNA TGTGCCAGCACCTACTCTGGGGCCAACGTCCTGACTTTC. Residues: CASTYSGANVLTF.

The gene calls are TRBV7-2 and TRBJ2-5; D might be TRBD2 (6 bases). The V end was cut by 5 bases, the J end by 2 bases, with 15 bases between. Germline V CDR1 and CDR2: SGHTA, FQGNSA. There are 15 residues in the CDR3. CDR3 sequence (DNA): TGTGCCAGCAGCCCTCAGACTAGATTACAAGAGACCCAGTACTTC. Its protein is CASSPQTRLQETQYF.

This clone turned up a few times. The chain has TRBV9 and TRBJ2-3, with a tentative D call TRBD2 (5 bases). This CDR3 is built from 14 residues. Per germline, CDR1 SGDLS and CDR2 YYNGEE. Between the trimmed V and J ends, which lost 1 base and 5 bases, there was a span of 11 bases. The CDR3 spells CASSVQGLEDTQYF. In nucleotides, the CDR3 is TGTGCCAGCAGCGTACAAGGACTTGAAGATACGCAGTATTTT.

V and J are TRBV18 and TRBJ2-1; D is perhaps TRBD1 (6 bases). V lost 6 bases to trimming and J lost 0 bases, with 12 bases between them. Per germline, CDR1 KGHSH and CDR2 LQKENI. The CDR3 runs to 15 residues. CDR3 DNA sequence: TGTGCCAGCTCCCAGGGGCCCTCCTCCTACAATGAGCAGTTCTTC. Translating it yields CASSQGPSSYNEQFF.

The genes are TRBV6-5 and TRBJ1-2, with D unresolved. The length of the CDR3 is 12 residues. Germline CDR1 is MNHEY and CDR2 is SVGAGI. V lost 5 bases and J 8 bases, leaving 12 bases between the germline ends. This CDR3 reads CASSNLGAGYTF. For the CDR3, the DNA is TGTGCCAGCAGTAACCTTGGAGCGGGCTACACCTTC.

This clone came up once. J is TRBJ2-5 and V is TRBV28, with D possibly TRBD2 on 6 matching bases. Germline V gene data show CDR1 as MDHEN and CDR2 as SYDVKM. The V gene lost 2 bases and the J gene lost 5 bases, with 15 bases spanning the gap. This CDR3 is built from 15 residues. The CDR3 bases are TGTGCCAGCAGTTTAAGGGTGGGACTTACGGAGACCCAGTACTTC. Residues: CASSLRVGLTETQYF.

This clone came up once. The V and J genes are TRBV6-5 and TRBJ1-5; the D is unclear. CDR1 and CDR2 from the germline V gene are MNHEY and SVGAGI. This CDR3 contains 13 residues. V lost 5 bases and J 5 bases, leaving 10 bases between the germline ends. CDR3 loop: CASSEYKYQPQHF. Written as DNA, the CDR3 is TGTGCCAGCAGTGAATACAAGTATCAGCCCCAGCATTTT.

V is TRBV7-2 and J is TRBJ2-3; D might be TRBD1 (6 bases). Germline CDR1 is SGHTA and CDR2 is FQGNSA. The V gene lost 3 bases and the J gene lost 4 bases, with 11 bases spanning the gap. The CDR3 runs to 14 residues. The CDR3 sequence: CASSFTQGSDTQYF. DNA of the CDR3: TGTGCCAGCAGCTTCACACAGGGATCAGATACGCAGTATTTT.

V usage is TRBV6-1 and J usage is TRBJ2-5; D gene ambiguous. The germline CDR1 and CDR2 sequences are MNHNS and SASEGT. The V gene lost 7 bases and the J gene lost 5 bases, with 20 bases spanning the gap. The CDR3 is 15 amino acids. The CDR3 sequence is CASTLRAPLEETQYF. As DNA, the CDR3 is TGTGCCAGCACCCTTAGAGCGCCGCTAGAGGAGACCCAGTACTTC.

The rearrangement links TRBV7-2 to TRBJ2-3; a weak D match, TRBD1 (5 bases). V was cut by 3 bases and J by 9 bases, with 13 bases left in between. The CDR3 length is 13 residues. CDR1 and CDR2 from the germline V gene are SGHTA and FQGNSA. The CDR3 DNA reads TGTGCCAGCAGCTTGGGGCCCAGGGAAACGCAGTATTTT. Its translation: CASSLGPRETQYF.

The chain employs TRBV9 and TRBJ2-3, with a tentative D call TRBD2 (5 bases). The V gene lost 6 bases and the J gene lost 0 bases, with 11 bases spanning the gap. The CDR3 covers 14 residues. Germline loops: CDR1 SGDLS, CDR2 YYNGEE. CDR3 DNA: TGTGCCAGCACCAGGACGGGGAGCACAGATACGCAGTATTTT. It translates to CASTRTGSTDTQYF.

The genes are TRBV5-4 and TRBJ1-1, with D possibly matching TRBD1 (5 bases). Trimming stripped 7 bases from V and 1 base from J, with 17 bases between. CDR1 and CDR2 (germline): SGHNT, YYREEE (reference sequence). The CDR3 contains 15 residues. The CDR3 loop reads CASGAGGLGNTEAFF. The CDR3 nucleotides read TGTGCCAGCGGCGCCGGGGGGTTGGGGAACACTGAAGCTTTCTTT.

This sequence joins TRBV15 and TRBJ2-5, with D maybe TRBD2 (6 bases). V lost 1 base to trimming and J lost 5 bases, with 17 bases between them. CDR3 length: 16 amino acids. Per germline, CDR1 LNHNV and CDR2 YYDKDF (reference sequence). The CDR3 DNA is TGTGCCACCAGCAGAGCCCCGCGGGGCGAGTGGGAGACCCAGTACTTC. It encodes CATSRAPRGEWETQYF. Based on the CDR3 plus reference TRBV15 and TRBJ2-5, the full variable domain is DAMVIQNPRYQVTQFGKPVTLSCSQTLNHNVMYWYQQKSSQAPKLLFHYYDKDFNNEADTPDNFQSRRPNTSFCFLDIRSPGLGDTAMYLCATSRAPRGEWETQYFGPGTRLLVL.